One and the same sample provided the 11 T cell receptor beta chains below, sequenced in a study of human T cells and chemical hapten exposure. Treatment defined: therapeutic diphenylcyclopropenone sensitization with weekly scalp DPC. Unique molecular identifiers were affixed to discrete cDNA molecules within the library. TCRdb re-called the reads with MiXCR, one entry per CDR3 protein. Here the sample spans some 1,700 distinct CDR3 sequences, roughly 50% being singletons. The sample consisted of whole blood, taken before DPC sensitization or 2, 6, or about 24 weeks after (not recorded which). Receptor source: an adult with alopecia areata. Some clones in this sample may be carry-over from other donors' samples. This table probably holds off-target reads from a library built for another chain.

The CDR3 DNA follows: TGTGCCAGCAGCTCCGAGCCATACAATGAGCAGTTCTTC. It translates to CASSSEPYNEQFF. This rearrangement joins TRBV11-2 to TRBJ2-1; no firm D call. The CDR3 consists of 13 residues. Germline V CDR1 and CDR2: SGHAT, FQNNGV. V lost 4 bases and J lost 4, with 8 bases in between.

Relative to its sample, this clonotype is large. V usage is TRBV29-1 and J usage is TRBJ2-7, with D unresolved. Germline loops: CDR1 SQVTM, CDR2 ANQGSEA. The CDR3 totals 10 residues. V was pared by 4 bases and J by 0 bases, with 1 base between. The CDR3 is CSVVSYEQYF. The CDR3 nucleotides are TGCAGCGTTGTCTCCTACGAGCAGTACTTC.

CDR3 sequence: CSVVGGRRETQYF. The CDR3 DNA reads as TGCAGCGTTGTTGGGGGGCGGCGGGAGACCCAGTACTTC. The rearrangement joins TRBV29-1 to TRBJ2-5; the D gene could be TRBD1 or TRBD2 (6 bases each). CDR1 SQVTM and CDR2 ANQGSEA come from the germline V gene. The CDR3 totals 13 residues. Deletions cut 4 bases from V and 5 bases from J, with 14 bases between.

The chain has TRBV7-9 and TRBJ2-7, with D maybe TRBD1 (5 bases). Germline CDR1 SEHNR, CDR2 FQNEAQ (reference sequence). V gave up 1 base and J gave up 5 bases, with 15 bases separating them. CDR3 length: 15 residues. The DNA of the CDR3 is TGTGCCAGCAGCTTAGTGCAGGGCCATCACCACGAGCAGTACTTC. The encoded protein is CASSLVQGHHHEQYF. The complete variable domain, with remaining parts taken from reference TRBV7-9 and TRBJ2-7, reads DTGVSQNPRHKITKRGQNVTFRCDPISEHNRLYWYRQTLGQGPEFLTYFQNEAQLEKSRLLSDRFSAERPKGSFSTLEIQRTEQGDSAMYLCASSLVQGHHHEQYFGPGTRLTVT.

The J gene is TRBJ2-3, the V gene TRBV7-9; 7 bases line up with TRBD1. V trimming: 2 bases; J trimming: 4 bases; junction bases outside the gene matches: 9. This CDR3 has 16 residues. Looked up from germline, CDR1 is SEHNR and CDR2 is FQNEAQ (reference sequence). The CDR3 nucleotides are TGTGCCAGCAGCTTATCCCTTAACAGGGGCTCAGATACGCAGTATTTT. Its translation is CASSLSLNRGSDTQYF.

This sequence joins TRBV6-2 or TRBV6-3 and TRBJ1-1; D ambiguous. Germline CDR1 is MNHEY and CDR2 is SVGEGT. This CDR3 comprises 14 residues. V was shortened by 6 bases and J by 1 base, with 12 bases between the two germline ends. The CDR3 reads CASSSPPGNTEAFF. The CDR3 DNA is TGTGCCAGCAGCTCACCCCCAGGGAACACTGAAGCTTTCTTT.

This clonotype showed up just a few times. The V call is TRBV5-1, the J call TRBJ1-1; D not certain. CDR3 size: 15 residues. V lost 1 base and J 0 bases, leaving 10 bases between the germline ends. Germline V CDR1 and CDR2: SGHRS, YFSETQ. The CDR3 DNA is TGCGCCAGCAGCTTGTACGGATCCATGAACACTGAAGCTTTCTTT. Residues: CASSLYGSMNTEAFF.

This clonotype turned up a few times. The V and J genes are TRBV7-9 and TRBJ2-7, with a tentative D call TRBD2 (6 bases). CDR3 length equals 15 residues. Trimming removed 0 bases at V and 6 bases at J, with 15 bases between. Germline V gene sequence: CDR1 SEHNR, CDR2 FQNEAQ (reference sequence). CDR3 bases: TGTGCCAGCAGCTTAGCGCTGGACGGGAGTGGCGAGCAGTACTTC. Its translation is CASSLALDGSGEQYF.

V gene TRBV10-1 combines with J gene TRBJ1-1; 9 bases map to TRBD1. The junction had 5 bases not matched to a gene; V was cut back by 4 bases and J by 5 bases. The CDR3 is 14 residues long. The germline V gene has CDR1 WNHNN and CDR2 SYGVQD (reference sequence). CDR3 in amino acids: CASSADRGITEAFF. CDR3 nucleotide sequence: TGCGCCAGCAGTGCGGACAGGGGAATTACTGAAGCTTTCTTT.

This chain joins TRBV24-1 and TRBJ2-3; the D is unclear. This CDR3 comprises 16 residues. The germline V gene has CDR1 KGHDR and CDR2 SFDVKD. Trimming shortened V by 4 bases and J by 3 bases, and 16 bases separated the two germline ends. CDR3 in amino acids: CATSEKGLSVTDTQYF. The CDR3 coding sequence is TGTGCCACCAGTGAAAAGGGCCTTAGTGTGACAGATACGCAGTATTTT.

The genes are TRBV29-1 and TRBJ2-7, with D perhaps TRBD2 (6 bases). With 5 bases removed from V and 5 bases from J, the gap between germline ends came to 13 bases. This CDR3 region has 12 residues. CDR1 and CDR2 (germline): SQVTM, ANQGSEA. CDR3 coding DNA: TGCAGCGTTCTCGGAGGAGGGAACGAGCAGTACTTC. Translating gives CSVLGGGNEQYF.